The 9 T cell receptor beta chains below come from one sample, sequenced in a study of cytomegalovirus exposure and HLA in healthy donors. This table comes from immunoSEQ multiplex PCR, and its TCRdb copy is limited to in-frame clones, with some not included. The sample has some 240,000 clones, roughly 84% seen once. What was sequenced was PBMCs. These receptors originate from a woman between 18 and 30 years old in good health and CMV-seropositive.

CDR3 region: CASSQAESSYNEQFF. DNA for the CDR3: TGCGCCAGCAGCCAAGCCGAGAGCTCCTACAATGAGCAGTTCTTC. The chain has TRBV4-1 and TRBJ2-1; D unresolved. This CDR3 spans 15 amino acids. V lost 1 base, J lost 0 bases, and 7 bases lay in between. CDR1 and CDR2 (germline): MGHRA, YSYEKL.

This rearrangement joins TRBV27 to TRBJ2-1, with a weak D call TRBD2 (7 bases). The CDR3 length is 14 residues. CDR1 is MNHEY and CDR2 is SMNVEV in the germline V gene (reference sequence). The V end was cut by 3 bases, the J end by 8 bases, with 14 bases between. The CDR3 spells CASSFGGRNDEQFF. The CDR3 DNA reads TGTGCCAGCAGTTTCGGGGGGCGCAACGATGAGCAGTTCTTC.

This clone was seen just once. The gene calls are TRBV10-1 and TRBJ1-1, with D perhaps TRBD1 (5 bases). Germline CDR1 and CDR2: WNHNN and SYGVQD (reference sequence). CDR3 length equals 15 residues. Trimming cost V 4 bases and J 5 bases, with 17 bases left between them. The CDR3 loop is CASSGSGGWGTEAFF. The CDR3 nucleotides read TGCGCCAGCAGTGGCTCCGGGGGATGGGGGACTGAAGCTTTCTTT.

This clone was picked up one time. The rearrangement uses TRBV4-1 and TRBJ2-7; the D is unclear. Trimming took 2 bases from V and 2 from J, leaving 10 bases between them. CDR1 is MGHRA, CDR2 YSYEKL, per germline. The CDR3 loop spans 14 amino acids. CDR3 in DNA: TGCGCCAGCAGCCAACTCGCTGGAGCCTACGAGCAGTACTTC. Protein product: CASSQLAGAYEQYF.

The CDR3 nucleotides are TGTGCCAGCAGCCACCTTAGGGGGGGGTCGAACACTGAAGCTTTCTTT. Amino acids: CASSHLRGGSNTEAFF. The rearrangement uses TRBV28 and TRBJ1-1; a possible D gene is TRBD1 (6 bases). CDR3 length: 16 residues. The V end lost 6 bases, the J end lost 1 base, and 18 bases lay between the germline ends. Germline V gives CDR1 MDHEN, CDR2 SYDVKM. The variable domain in full, completed from reference TRBV28 and TRBJ1-1, reads DVKVTQSSRYLVKRTGEKVFLECVQDMDHENMFWYRQDPGLGLRLIYFSYDVKMKEKGDIPEGYSVSREKKERFSLILESASTNQTSMYLCASSHLRGGSNTEAFFGQGTRLTVV.

CDR3 sequence reads: CASSEAHFKREREYF. The CDR3 nucleotides are TGTGCCAGCAGTGAAGCGCATTTCAAGCGGGAGCGGGAGTACTTC. The rearrangement joins TRBV6-1 to TRBJ2-7; 8 nucleotides agree with TRBD2. CDR3 length: 15 residues. V lost 0 bases and J lost 11; bases outside the gene matches: 12. Germline CDR1 and CDR2: MNHNS and SASEGT.

V usage is TRBV9 and J usage is TRBJ2-7, with unresolved D. CDR1 is SGDLS and CDR2 is YYNGEE in the germline V gene. Between the trimmed V and J ends, which lost 4 bases and 7 bases, there was a span of 12 bases. The CDR3 is made up of 12 amino acids. The CDR3 bases are TGTGCCAGCAGCTCGAGAGAGGAGGAGCAGTACTTC. Protein sequence: CASSSREEEQYF.

CDR3 sequence: CASSQGETYEQYF. The CDR3 DNA reads TGTGCCAGCAGCCAAGGGGAGACCTACGAGCAGTACTTC. The chain combines TRBV14 with TRBJ2-7; TRBD2 might be the D (5 bases). Germline V gene data show CDR1 as SGHDN and CDR2 as FVKESK. CDR3 length: 13 residues. Trimming removed 1 base at V and 2 bases at J, with 6 bases between.

This chain uses TRBV4-1 with TRBJ2-1, with 7 bases that match TRBD2. The CDR3 is made up of 13 amino acids. V gave up 7 bases and J gave up 10 bases; unmatched junction bases: 10. Germline CDR1 reads MGHRA; CDR2 reads YSYEKL. The CDR3 sequence is CASTDGLVKEQFF. The CDR3 coding sequence is TGCGCCAGCACGGACGGACTAGTTAAAGAGCAGTTCTTC.